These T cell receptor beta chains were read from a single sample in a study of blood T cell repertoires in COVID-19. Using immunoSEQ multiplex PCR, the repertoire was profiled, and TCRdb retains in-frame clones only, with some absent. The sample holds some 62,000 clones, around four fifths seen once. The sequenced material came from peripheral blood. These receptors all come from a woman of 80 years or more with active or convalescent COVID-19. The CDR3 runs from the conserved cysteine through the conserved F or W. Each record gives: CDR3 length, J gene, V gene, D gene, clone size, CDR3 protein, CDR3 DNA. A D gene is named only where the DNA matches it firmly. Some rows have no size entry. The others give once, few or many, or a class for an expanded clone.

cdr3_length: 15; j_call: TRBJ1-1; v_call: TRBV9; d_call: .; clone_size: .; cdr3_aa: CASSVGGSLNTEAFF; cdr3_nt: TGTGCCAGCAGCGTAGGAGGATCCTTGAACACTGAAGCTTTCTTT
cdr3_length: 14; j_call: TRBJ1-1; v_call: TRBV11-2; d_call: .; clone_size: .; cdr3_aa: CASSLDRSGTEAFF; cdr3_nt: TGTGCCAGCAGCTTAGATCGGTCGGGAACTGAAGCTTTCTTT
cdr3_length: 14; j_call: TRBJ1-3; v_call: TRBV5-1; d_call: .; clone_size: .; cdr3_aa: CASSRESVGDTIYF; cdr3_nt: TGCGCCAGCAGCCGGGAAAGCGTTGGGGACACCATATATTTT
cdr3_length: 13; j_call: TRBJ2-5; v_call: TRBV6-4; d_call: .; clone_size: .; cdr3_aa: CAPDAGTKETQYF; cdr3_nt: TGTGCCCCCGACGCGGGAACAAAAGAGACCCAGTACTTC
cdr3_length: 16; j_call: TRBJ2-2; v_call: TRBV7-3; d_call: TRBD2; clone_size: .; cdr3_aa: CASSPLAGGNTGELFF; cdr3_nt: TGTGCCAGCAGCCCCCTGGCGGGGGGGAACACCGGGGAGCTGTTTTTT
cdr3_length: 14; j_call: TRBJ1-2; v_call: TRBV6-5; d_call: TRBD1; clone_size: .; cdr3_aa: CASSYSGGMKVYTF; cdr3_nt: TGTGCCAGCAGTTACTCAGGGGGCATGAAGGTCTACACCTTC
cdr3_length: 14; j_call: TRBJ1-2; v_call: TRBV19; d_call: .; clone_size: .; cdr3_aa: CASSEITGNYGYTF; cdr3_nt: TGTGCCAGTAGTGAAATAACAGGGAACTATGGCTACACCTTC
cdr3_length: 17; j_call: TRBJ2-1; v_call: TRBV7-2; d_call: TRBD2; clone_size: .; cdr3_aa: CASSSDRLAGDYNEQFF; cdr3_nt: TGTGCCAGCAGCTCGGATAGACTAGCGGGGGATTACAATGAGCAGTTCTTC
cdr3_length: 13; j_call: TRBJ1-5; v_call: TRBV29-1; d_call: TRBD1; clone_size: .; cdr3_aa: CSVGIGTGQPQHF; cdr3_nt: TGCAGCGTTGGTATCGGGACAGGCCAGCCCCAGCATTTT
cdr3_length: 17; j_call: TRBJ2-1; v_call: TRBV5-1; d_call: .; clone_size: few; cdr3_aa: CASSLARGGGSYNEQFF; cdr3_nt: TGCGCCAGCAGCTTGGCCCGTGGGGGAGGATCCTACAATGAGCAGTTCTTC